The 12 T cell receptor beta chains below come from one sample, sequenced in a study of T cell responses to AZD1222 COVID-19 vaccine. Data came from immunoSEQ multiplex PCR; TCRdb stores just in-frame clones and leaves some out. The data contain more than 85,000 clones, 60% to 80% of them seen just once; the ten biggest clones take up around 21%. Source: peripheral blood, taken on day 0 of AZD1222 vaccination. Receptors originate from an adult in good health.

The V and J genes are TRBV5-1 and TRBJ2-7; 7 nucleotides agree with TRBD1. With V trimmed by 0 bases and J by 4 bases, 7 bases remained unmatched. This CDR3 comprises 15 residues. Germline lookup yields CDR1 SGHRS and CDR2 YFSETQ. In DNA form, the CDR3 reads TGCGCCAGCAGCTTGGGCCCGGGACAGCAGTACGAGCAGTACTTC. Protein: CASSLGPGQQYEQYF.

This rearrangement joins TRBV7-9 to TRBJ2-1; 7 bases match TRBD2. Trimming removed 5 bases from V and 7 bases from J; junction bases left unmatched: 11. The length of the CDR3 is 15 residues. Germline CDR1 is SEHNR and CDR2 is FQNEAQ (reference sequence). CDR3 in DNA: TGTGCCAGCAGCGCGTCCGGGACTAAAGGGAATGAGCAGTTCTTC. Residues: CASSASGTKGNEQFF.

The chain uses TRBV11-3 and TRBJ2-1; D remains ambiguous. The germline V gene encodes CDR1 SGHNT and CDR2 YENEEA. This CDR3 region has 13 residues. Trimming took off 5 bases at V and 0 bases at J, with 5 bases between the two ends. The CDR3 region has the DNA TGTGCCAGCAGCCTCTCCTCCTACAATGAGCAGTTCTTC. Encoded protein: CASSLSSYNEQFF.

The chain has TRBV27 and TRBJ2-2; maybe TRBD1 (6 bases). This CDR3 contains 20 residues. Germline V CDR1 and CDR2: MNHEY, SMNVEV (reference sequence). V gave up 5 bases and J gave up 0 bases, with 25 bases separating them. The CDR3 bases are TGTGCCAGCAGTGCGACAGGAATAAAGGGGTTACGGGCGAACACCGGGGAGCTGTTTTTT. Translating gives CASSATGIKGLRANTGELFF.

The chain uses TRBV28 and TRBJ1-1; D gene unclear. Germline values: CDR1 MDHEN, CDR2 SYDVKM. The V and J ends lost 3 bases and 2 bases respectively, with 13 bases between them. This CDR3 region has 15 residues. CDR3 loop: CASSLSLGYNTEAFF. In DNA, the CDR3 is TGTGCCAGCAGTTTGTCTCTCGGATATAACACTGAAGCTTTCTTT.

V and J are TRBV7-2 and TRBJ2-1; unclear D gene. Trimming took off 1 base at V and 0 bases at J, with 7 bases between the two ends. The CDR3 has 15 residues. The V gene's germline CDR1 is SGHTA and CDR2 FQGNSA. This chain's CDR3 is CASSLVRSSYNEQFF. The CDR3 bases are TGTGCCAGCAGCTTAGTGCGGAGCTCCTACAATGAGCAGTTCTTC.

This clone was seen only once. The J gene is TRBJ2-5, the V gene TRBV5-5; possible D gene TRBD1, 6 bases. Per the germline V gene, CDR1 is SGHKS and CDR2 is YYEKEE (reference sequence). The V end lost 0 bases, the J end lost 2 bases, and 8 bases lay between the germline ends. The CDR3 extends over 14 amino acids. CDR3 sequence (DNA): TGTGCCAGCAGCTTGGGGACAGCTCAAGAGACCCAGTACTTC. Its translation is CASSLGTAQETQYF.

The rearrangement joins TRBV10-3 to TRBJ1-5; D gene uncertain. Trimming stripped 0 bases from V and 3 bases from J, with 9 bases between. CDR3 length: 15 amino acids. CDR1 ENHRY and CDR2 SYGVKD come from the germline V gene. CDR3 bases: TGTGCCATCAGTGAGTCTCCACTTTTCAATCAGCCCCAGCATTTT. It is translated as CAISESPLFNQPQHF.

The V call is TRBV11-3, the J call TRBJ2-1; TRBD2 is a possible D gene (6 bases). The CDR3 loop spans 13 amino acids. Germline CDR1 and CDR2: SGHNT and YENEEA. The V and J ends lost 3 bases and 3 bases respectively, with 6 bases between them. The CDR3 region is CASSLGLYNEQFF. CDR3 in DNA: TGTGCCAGCAGCTTGGGACTCTACAATGAGCAGTTCTTC. The variable domain in full, completed from reference TRBV11-3 and TRBJ2-1, reads EAGVVQSPRYKIIEKKQPVAFWCNPISGHNTLYWYLQNLGQGPELLIRYENEEAVDDSQLPKDRFSAERLKGVDSTLKIQPAELGDSAVYLCASSLGLYNEQFFGPGTRLTVL.

The chain links TRBV10-3 to TRBJ2-6; the match to TRBD1 covers 10 bases. J lost 3 bases, V lost 10 bases, and 9 bases had no gene match. The V gene's germline CDR1 is ENHRY and CDR2 SYGVKD. The CDR3 runs to 16 residues. CDR3 nucleotide sequence: TGTGCCACCCAGACAGGGGGCGCGGTTGGGGCCAACGTCCTGACTTTC. Protein product: CATQTGGAVGANVLTF.

This chain connects TRBV6-5 to TRBJ1-1, with D perhaps TRBD1 (6 bases). The CDR3 runs 15 residues. V shed 0 bases and J shed 1 base, with 9 bases lying between them. Germline CDR1 is MNHEY and CDR2 is SVGAGI. The CDR3 here is CASSYSGRGNTEAFF. The CDR3 nucleotides read TGTGCCAGCAGTTACTCAGGCAGGGGGAACACTGAAGCTTTCTTT.

The chain has TRBV5-1 and TRBJ2-2, with no clear D. Germline CDR1 is SGHRS and CDR2 is YFSETQ. The CDR3 is 13 residues long. Trimming pared 4 bases from V and 5 bases from J, leaving 9 bases between. The CDR3 sequence is CASSPNWTGELFF. CDR3 DNA: TGCGCCAGCAGCCCGAATTGGACCGGGGAGCTGTTTTTT.